Sequencing of this TCR beta chain was carried out in a study of vaccination and CD4 T cells after COVID-19. Study details: Convalescent individuals numbered four females and six males, two being Hispanic.

Trimming stripped 7 bases from V and 4 bases from J, with 19 bases between. The CDR3 length is 15 residues. The germline CDR1 and CDR2 sequences are MNHEY and SVGEGT. Time point here: late sampling 161 to 241 days after vaccination in a few convalescent patients. Treatment described: roughly 10-day PBMC culture with coronavirus spike peptide pools or control peptides (ViraFEST assay). Oncomine TCR Beta short-read sequencing was applied to DNA from cultured CD4+ T cells. Investigators isolated genomic DNA from cultured CD4+ T cells. TCRdb redid the calling of the PCR reads with MiXCR, one entry per CDR3 protein. The sample shows some 19,000 distinct CDR3 sequences, over 50% of them seen only once. About this clonotype itself: Its antigen is unknown.

The origin of this receptor is a human donor who had recovered from COVID-19. Sample: CD4+ T cells from blood, cultured in vitro, taken about 7 months after SARS-CoV-2 vaccination. The chain has TRBV6-2 or TRBV6-3 and TRBJ1-1; D call uncertain. This CDR3 reads CASTSPSAGGTEAFF. CDR3 DNA: TGTGCCAGCACCAGCCCGTCCGCCGGTGGCACTGAAGCTTTCTTT.